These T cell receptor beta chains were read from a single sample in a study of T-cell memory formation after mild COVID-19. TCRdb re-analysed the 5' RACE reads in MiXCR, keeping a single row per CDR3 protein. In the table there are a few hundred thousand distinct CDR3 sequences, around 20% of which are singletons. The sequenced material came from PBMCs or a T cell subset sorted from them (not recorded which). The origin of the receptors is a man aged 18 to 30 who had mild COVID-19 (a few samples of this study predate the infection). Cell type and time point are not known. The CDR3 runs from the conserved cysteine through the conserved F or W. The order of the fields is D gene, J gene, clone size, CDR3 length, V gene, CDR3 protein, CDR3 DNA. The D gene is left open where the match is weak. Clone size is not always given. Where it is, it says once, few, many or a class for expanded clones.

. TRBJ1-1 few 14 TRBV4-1 CASSQLQGNTEAFF TGCGCCAGCAGCCAACTACAGGGGAACACTGAAGCTTTCTTT
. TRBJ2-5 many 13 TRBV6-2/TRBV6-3 CASHRDTQETQYF TGTGCTTCACATCGGGACACCCAAGAGACCCAGTACTTC
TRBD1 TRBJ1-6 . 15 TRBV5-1 CASSLGGQGRSPLHF TGCGCCAGCAGCTTGGGGGGACAGGGGCGCTCACCCCTCCACTTT
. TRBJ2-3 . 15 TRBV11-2 CASSLRPAGTDTQYF TGTGCCAGCAGCTTACGCCCAGCAGGCACAGATACGCAGTATTTT
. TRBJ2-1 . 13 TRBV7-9 CASSPAELGKLFF TGTGCCAGCAGCCCGGCGGAGTTAGGGAAACTGTTCTTC
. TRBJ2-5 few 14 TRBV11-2 CASSLDLGGETQYF TGTGCCAGCAGCTTAGACCTAGGGGGGGAGACCCAGTACTTC
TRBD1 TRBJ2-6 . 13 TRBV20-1 CSASRGLANVLTF TGCAGTGCTAGCAGGGGGTTGGCCAACGTCCTGACTTTC
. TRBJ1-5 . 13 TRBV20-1 CSAHLGGDQPQHF TGCAGTGCTCACCTGGGAGGGGATCAGCCCCAGCATTTT
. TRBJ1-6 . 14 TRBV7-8 CASSLAGRVSPLHF TGTGCCAGCAGCTTAGCGGGCAGGGTTTCACCCCTCCACTTT
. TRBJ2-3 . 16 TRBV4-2 CASSREGVTSTDKQYF TGTGCCAGCAGCCGAGAAGGTGTCACAAGCACAGATAAGCAGTATTTT
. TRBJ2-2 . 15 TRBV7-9 CASSFVQGNTGELFF TGTGCCAGCAGCTTCGTACAGGGTAACACCGGGGAGCTGTTTTTT
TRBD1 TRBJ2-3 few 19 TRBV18 CASSPGVIGQGPYTDTQYF TGTGCCAGCTCACCAGGCGTTATAGGACAGGGGCCGTACACAGATACGCAGTATTTT
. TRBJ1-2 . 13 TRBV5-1 CASSLRGRYGYTF TGCGCCAGCAGCCTGCGGGGGAGGTATGGCTACACCTTC
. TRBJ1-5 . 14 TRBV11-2 CASSVTGAAQPQHF TGTGCCAGCAGCGTGACCGGGGCGGCTCAGCCCCAGCATTTT
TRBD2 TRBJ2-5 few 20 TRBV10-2 CASSSTHRSSLAAEGETQYF TGCGCCAGCAGCTCGACCCACCGCTCCTCACTAGCGGCGGAGGGGGAGACCCAGTACTTC
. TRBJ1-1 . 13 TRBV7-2 CASGWGPNTEAFF TGTGCCTCCGGGTGGGGTCCGAACACTGAAGCTTTCTTT
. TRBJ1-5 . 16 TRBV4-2 CASSQGGRASNQPQHF TGTGCCAGCAGCCAAGGCGGCAGGGCTAGCAATCAGCCCCAGCATTTT
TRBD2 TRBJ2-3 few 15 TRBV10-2 CASSVVLAGADTQYF TGCGCCAGCAGTGTTGTATTAGCGGGGGCAGATACGCAGTATTTT
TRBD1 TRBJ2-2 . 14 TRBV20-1 CSAYGQGYTGELFF TGCAGTGCGTACGGACAGGGGTACACCGGGGAGCTGTTTTTT
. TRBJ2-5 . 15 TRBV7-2 CASRPAGRAWETQYF TGTGCCAGCCGCCCAGCGGGCAGGGCTTGGGAGACCCAGTACTTC
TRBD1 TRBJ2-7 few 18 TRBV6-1 CASSGDSRDRGFSYEQYF TGTGCCAGCAGTGGGGACTCTCGGGACAGGGGATTTAGCTACGAGCAGTACTTC
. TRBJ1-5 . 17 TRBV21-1 CASSKVSEGRENQPQHF TGTGCCAGCAGCAAAGTTTCCGAGGGAAGGGAAAATCAGCCCCAGCATTTT
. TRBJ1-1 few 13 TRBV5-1 CASSFRGHTEAFF TGCGCCAGCAGCTTTAGAGGCCACACTGAAGCTTTCTTT
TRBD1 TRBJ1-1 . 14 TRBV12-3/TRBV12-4 CASRPQGSGTEAFF TGTGCCAGCAGACCACAGGGGAGCGGGACTGAAGCTTTCTTT
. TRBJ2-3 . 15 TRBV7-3 CASSLFGVSTDTQYF TGTGCCAGCAGCTTATTTGGCGTAAGCACAGATACGCAGTATTTT
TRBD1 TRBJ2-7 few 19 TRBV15 CATSRDNPGREGGLYEQYF TGTGCCACCAGCAGAGATAACCCGGGACGGGAAGGGGGCCTCTACGAGCAGTACTTC
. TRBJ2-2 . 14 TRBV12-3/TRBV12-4 CASSLSPGTGELFF TGTGCCAGCAGTCTCAGTCCGGGAACCGGGGAGCTGTTTTTT
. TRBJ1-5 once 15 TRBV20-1 CSARDYRDSNQPQHF TGCAGTGCTAGAGACTACAGGGATAGCAATCAGCCCCAGCATTTT
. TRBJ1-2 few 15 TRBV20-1 CSASGRSSYGYGYTF TGCAGTGCTAGCGGCCGGTCTTCCTACGGGTATGGCTACACCTTC
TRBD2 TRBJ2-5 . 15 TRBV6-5 CASSYLGLAEETKYF TGTGCCAGCAGTTACCTTGGTCTAGCGGAAGAGACCAAGTACTTC
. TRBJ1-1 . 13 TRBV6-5 CASSDQVSTEAFF TGTGCCAGCAGCGACCAGGTTTCCACTGAAGCTTTCTTT
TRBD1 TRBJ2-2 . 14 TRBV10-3 CAIRDAGGPGELFF TGTGCCATCAGGGATGCAGGGGGCCCCGGGGAGCTGTTTTTT
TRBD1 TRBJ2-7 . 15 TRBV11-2 CASSLDPGGAYEQYF TGTGCCAGCAGCTTAGACCCAGGGGGCGCCTACGAGCAGTACTTC
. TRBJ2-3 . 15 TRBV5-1 CASSLGLRGTDTQYF TGCGCCAGCAGCTTGGGCCTTAGGGGAACAGATACGCAGTATTTT
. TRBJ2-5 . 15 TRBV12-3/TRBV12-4 CASSLARHLGGTQYF TGTGCCAGCAGTTTAGCGCGGCACCTCGGCGGGACCCAGTACTTC
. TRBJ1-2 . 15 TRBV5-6 CASSLQGSNHYGYTF TGTGCCAGCAGCTTGCAGGGGTCGAACCACTATGGCTACACCTTC
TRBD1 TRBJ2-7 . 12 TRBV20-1 CSASGQVSEQYF TGCAGTGCTTCGGGACAGGTCTCGGAGCAGTACTTC
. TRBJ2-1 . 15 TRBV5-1 CASSLGLGGYNEQFF TGCGCCAGCAGCCTGGGTCTTGGGGGGTACAATGAGCAGTTCTTC
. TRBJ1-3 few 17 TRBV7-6 CASSSYPGTFSGNTIYF TGTGCCAGCAGCTCATACCCCGGGACCTTCTCTGGAAACACCATATATTTT
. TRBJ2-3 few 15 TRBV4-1 CASSQVKQSTDTQYF TGCGCCAGCAGCCAAGTTAAGCAAAGCACAGATACGCAGTATTTT
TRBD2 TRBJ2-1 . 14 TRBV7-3 CASSFSGGANEQFF TGTGCCAGCAGCTTTAGCGGGGGGGCGAATGAGCAGTTCTTC
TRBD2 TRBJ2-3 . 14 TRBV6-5 CASSYSGGEDTQYF TGTGCCAGCAGTTACTCCGGGGGGGAAGATACGCAGTATTTT
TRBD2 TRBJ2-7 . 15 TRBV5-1 CASSLLAGGAYEQYF TGCGCCAGCAGCTTGCTCGCGGGGGGAGCCTACGAGCAGTACTTC
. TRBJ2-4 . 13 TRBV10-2 CASNDPAKNIQYF TGCGCCAGCAACGACCCTGCCAAAAACATTCAGTACTTC
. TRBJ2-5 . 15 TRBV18 CASSPWQGDPETQYF TGTGCCAGCTCACCATGGCAGGGCGATCCGGAGACCCAGTACTTC
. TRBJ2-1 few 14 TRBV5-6 CASRARLSYNEQFF TGTGCCAGCAGGGCTCGTCTCTCCTACAATGAGCAGTTCTTC
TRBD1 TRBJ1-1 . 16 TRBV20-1 CSARETGAFLSSGAFF TGCAGTGCTAGAGAGACAGGGGCGTTCCTGTCCTCTGGGGCTTTCTTT
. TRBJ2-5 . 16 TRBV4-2 CASSQDGIGGQETQYF TGTGCCAGCAGCCAAGATGGGATTGGGGGGCAAGAGACCCAGTACTTC
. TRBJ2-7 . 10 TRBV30 CAWLGGKQYF TGTGCCTGGCTGGGGGGCAAGCAGTACTTC
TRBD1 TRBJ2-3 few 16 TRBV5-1 CASSLEAGGATDTQYF TGCGCCAGCAGCTTGGAGGCAGGGGGCGCGACAGATACGCAGTATTTT
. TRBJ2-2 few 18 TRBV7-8 CASSSRYMTGRATGELFF TGTGCCAGCAGCTCCCGCTACATGACAGGGAGGGCCACCGGGGAGCTGTTTTTT
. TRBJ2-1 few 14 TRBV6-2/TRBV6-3 CASSYSGRYNEQFF TGTGCCAGCAGTTACTCTGGCAGGTACAATGAGCAGTTCTTC
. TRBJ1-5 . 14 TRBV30 CAWSSRYSNQPQHF TGTGCCTGGAGTAGCCGGTATAGCAATCAGCCCCAGCATTTT
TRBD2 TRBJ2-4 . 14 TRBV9 CASSSGGAQNIQYF TGTGCCAGCAGCTCCGGGGGGGCCCAAAACATTCAGTACTTC
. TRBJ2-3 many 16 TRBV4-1 CASSQEGQPSGDTQYF TGCGCCAGCAGCCAAGAAGGACAGCCGTCGGGAGATACGCAGTATTTT
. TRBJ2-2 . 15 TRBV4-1 CSSSLNTGRIRELFF TGCTCCAGCAGCCTGAACACCGGGCGCATCCGGGAGCTGTTTTTT
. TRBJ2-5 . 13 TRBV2 CASSKQGQETQYF TGTGCCAGCAGTAAACAGGGTCAAGAGACCCAGTACTTC